This T cell receptor beta chain originates from a study of T cell responses to AZD1222 COVID-19 vaccine. Points from the study as a whole: Recipients of AZD1222 seropositive at baseline numbered only 5 or 6. Spike-specific TCR breadth and depth rose after two AZD1222 doses.

A word on this clone: Its target is unknown.

Clones were read by immunoSEQ multiplex PCR, and TCRdb kept only the in-frame ones, dropping some. The sample consists of around 60,000 clones, 85% to 95% of them appearing once. The sequencing here drew on peripheral blood, taken 28 days after the second dose of the MenACWY control vaccine. The sequence came from an adult who received the MenACWY meningococcal vaccine as a control.

The CDR3 spells CASSLGGAGGNQETQYF. The CDR3 DNA sequence: TGTGCCAGCAGCTTGGGCGGTGCAGGGGGCAACCAAGAGACCCAGTACTTC. V gene TRBV5-8 combines with J gene TRBJ2-5, with 8 bases fitting TRBD1. J lost 0 bases, V lost 0 bases, and 7 bases had no gene match. CDR3 size: 17 residues. Germline loops: CDR1 SGHTS, CDR2 YDEGEE. The whole variable domain, remainder taken from reference TRBV5-8 and TRBJ2-5, is EAGVTQSPTHLIKTRGQQATLRCSPISGHTSVYWYQQALGLGLQFLLWYDEGEERNRGNFPPRFSGRQFPNYSSELNVNALELEDSALYLCASSLGGAGGNQETQYFGPGTRLLVL.